This T cell receptor (beta chain) appears in the sequencing data of a study of blood T cell repertoires in COVID-19. TCRdb keeps only in-frame clones here, not all; method: immunoSEQ multiplex PCR. There are about 160,000 clones in the sample; more than 80% occur only once, and around 3% lies in the top ten. CDR3 length: 16 amino acids. V gave up 1 base and J gave up 4 bases; unmatched junction bases: 7. The germline V gene has CDR1 SGHAT and CDR2 FQNNGV. Sequencing used peripheral blood. This TCR was sampled from a man aged 60-69 years with acute or convalescent COVID-19. The chain employs TRBV11-2 and TRBJ1-2; TRBD1 agrees at 9 bases. CDR3 sequence reads: CASSLAGTGRLYGYTF. Here the CDR3 DNA reads TGTGCCAGCAGCTTAGCGGGGACAGGGCGTCTCTATGGCTACACCTTC. Using reference TRBV11-2 and TRBJ1-2 for the parts outside the CDR3, the full variable domain is EAGVAQSPRYKIIEKRQSVAFWCNPISGHATLYWYQQILGQGPKLLIQFQNNGVVDDSQLPKDRFSAERLKGVDSTLKIQPAKLEDSAVYLCASSLAGTGRLYGYTFGSGTRLTVV.